This passage covers 27 T cell receptor beta chains from one sample sequenced in a study of CD8+ T cells in alopecia areata. RNA, once extracted, was reverse transcribed into cDNA for use as the sequencing template. TCRdb's copy holds only in-frame clones and misses some; the assay was immunoSEQ multiplex PCR. In the table there are roughly 100,000 clones, 86% of which are singletons. Treatment noted: oral pan-JAK inhibitor, 5-10 mg twice daily. Sequenced material: CD8+ T cells sorted from blood, taken between weeks 30 and 35, from a patient treated with tofacitinib. All receptors derive from a human donor with alopecia areata.

J is TRBJ1-3 and V is TRBV30; D unclear. The CDR3 covers 17 residues. Between the trimmed V and J ends, which lost 1 base and 0 bases, there was a span of 16 bases. Germline lookup yields CDR1 GTSNPN and CDR2 SVGIG (reference sequence). The CDR3 DNA reads as TGTGCCTGGAGTGCAGACCACACGGCGCTCTCTGGAAACACCATATATTTT. Translating it yields CAWSADHTALSGNTIYF.

V gene TRBV30 combines with J gene TRBJ1-1; unclear D gene. Looked up from germline, CDR1 is GTSNPN and CDR2 is SVGIG (reference sequence). The CDR3 has 13 residues. V lost 1 base and J 6 bases, leaving 12 bases between the germline ends. CDR3 protein: CAWSGDGGSEAFF. The DNA for the CDR3 is TGTGCCTGGAGTGGCGACGGAGGATCTGAAGCTTTCTTT.

This clone was recorded once. The chain employs TRBV29-1 and TRBJ1-1, with 9 bases matching TRBD1. The J segment lost 5 bases and the V segment lost 7 bases, leaving 5 bases of the junction unmatched. The CDR3 loop spans 12 amino acids. In germline, CDR1 is SQVTM, CDR2 ANQGSEA. DNA for the CDR3: TGCAGCGCTGGGACAGGGAGGACTGAAGCTTTCTTT. This translates into CSAGTGRTEAFF.

The V call is TRBV7-6, the J call TRBJ2-7, with 7 positions matching TRBD2. There are 15 residues in the CDR3. Germline V gives CDR1 SGHVS, CDR2 FNYEAQ. V gave up 4 bases and J gave up 0 bases; unmatched junction bases: 6. Here the CDR3 DNA reads TGTGCCAGCAGCTCGCGGGAGTATAGCTCCTACGAGCAGTACTTC. As protein: CASSSREYSSYEQYF.

This rearrangement joins TRBV29-1 to TRBJ1-1; D ambiguous. Germline CDR1 is SQVTM and CDR2 is ANQGSEA. V was shortened by 4 bases and J by 1 base, with 13 bases between the two germline ends. CDR3 length: 14 amino acids. In DNA, the CDR3 is TGCAGCGTTGTCAAAGATGAGGAGAACACTGAAGCTTTCTTT. It codes for CSVVKDEENTEAFF.

This clone was seen a few times. The sample contains more than one DNA sequence encoding this CDR3. This chain connects TRBV27 to TRBJ2-3; no firm D call. This CDR3 is built from 12 residues. With 6 bases removed from V and 4 bases from J, the gap between germline ends came to 8 bases. Germline loops: CDR1 MNHEY, CDR2 SMNVEV (reference sequence). CDR3 protein: CASSSGADTQYF. In DNA, the CDR3 is TGTGCCAGCAGCAGTGGGGCAGATACGCAGTATTTT.

V and J are TRBV10-2 and TRBJ2-7, with 10 bases lining up with TRBD2. This CDR3 comprises 13 residues. The ends lost 5 bases at V and 4 bases at J; junction bases unmatched: 2. Germline lookup yields CDR1 WSHSY and CDR2 SAAADI. CDR3 in amino acids: CASSSSGGYEQYF. The DNA of the CDR3 is TGCGCCAGCAGTTCTAGCGGGGGATACGAGCAGTACTTC.

Concerning this clone itself: Other DNA sequences in the sample encode the same CDR3. The V and J genes are TRBV4-1 and TRBJ2-7; D gene uncertain. Germline V gene data show CDR1 as MGHRA and CDR2 as YSYEKL. The CDR3 spans 12 residues. The V and J ends lost 1 base and 3 bases respectively, with 4 bases between them. CDR3 bases: TGCGCCAGCAGCCAAGGGGGCTACGAGCAGTACTTC. It yields the protein CASSQGGYEQYF.

This chain links TRBV4-1 with TRBJ2-1, with 9 positions matching TRBD2. Trimming took 0 bases from V and 1 from J; bases not matched to a gene: 13. The germline gives CDR1 MGHRA, CDR2 YSYEKL. CDR3 length equals 20 residues. CDR3 region: CASSQDIASGTAPSYNEQFF. The DNA for the CDR3 is TGCGCCAGCAGCCAAGATATTGCTAGCGGGACGGCGCCATCCTACAATGAGCAGTTCTTC.

This clone came up once. This chain connects TRBV7-9 to TRBJ2-7; 8 positions match TRBD1. The CDR3 covers 14 residues. CDR1 and CDR2 from the germline V gene are SEHNR and FQNEAQ (reference sequence). V shed 5 bases and J 3 bases; nucleotides not matched to a gene: 6. As DNA, the CDR3 is TGTGCCAGCAGCATAGGACAGGGTCACTACGAGCAGTACTTC. It encodes CASSIGQGHYEQYF.

V and J are TRBV5-6 and TRBJ2-5; TRBD1 might be the D (6 bases). The J call may not be correct, given that the DNA end is closer to TRBJ2-7. The CDR3 extends over 14 amino acids. Germline V gene data show CDR1 as SGHDT and CDR2 as YYEEEE. This CDR3 reads CASSSEQGSYEQYF. Here the CDR3 DNA reads TGTGCCAGCAGCTCCGAACAGGGATCCTACGAGCAGTACTTC.

The chain recombines TRBV29-1 with TRBJ2-3; possibly TRBD1 for D (6 bases). There are 12 residues in the CDR3. Germline CDR1 reads SQVTM; CDR2 reads ANQGSEA. Trimming removed 4 bases at V and 3 bases at J, with 8 bases between. The CDR3 sequence is CSVVTGTDTQYF. The CDR3 DNA sequence: TGCAGCGTTGTCACAGGGACAGATACGCAGTATTTT.

V is TRBV5-1 and J is TRBJ2-7; no reliable D call. CDR1 is SGHRS and CDR2 is YFSETQ in the germline V gene. CDR3 length equals 13 residues. V was cut by 0 bases and J by 4 bases, with 8 bases left in between. CDR3 sequence: CASSLEREYEQYF. The CDR3, as DNA: TGCGCCAGCAGCTTGGAAAGGGAATACGAGCAGTACTTC.

J is TRBJ2-3 and V is TRBV27; D perhaps matches TRBD2 (7 bases). Per the germline V gene, CDR1 is MNHEY and CDR2 is SMNVEV (reference sequence). The CDR3 is made up of 16 amino acids. Trimming pared 0 bases from V and 2 bases from J, leaving 12 bases between. In nucleotides, the CDR3 is TGTGCCAGCAGTTTATCTGGGGGGGGCGTCACAGATACGCAGTATTTT. Residues: CASSLSGGGVTDTQYF.

J is TRBJ1-3 and V is TRBV2, with unresolved D. V lost 1 base to trimming and J lost 4 bases, with 14 bases between them. Germline CDR1 reads SNHLY; CDR2 reads FYNNEI. The CDR3 is made up of 16 amino acids. The DNA for the CDR3 is TGTGCCAGCAGTGAAGTGGAGGGCTCCGTGGGAAACACCATATATTTT. Translated, it gives CASSEVEGSVGNTIYF.

The chain links TRBV4-1 to TRBJ1-5; unclear D gene. Trimming shortened V by 0 bases and J by 7 bases, and 7 bases separated the two germline ends. This CDR3 comprises 13 residues. Germline loops: CDR1 MGHRA, CDR2 YSYEKL. The CDR3 protein is CASSQDGGQPQHF. The CDR3 DNA reads TGCGCCAGCAGCCAAGACGGAGGGCAGCCCCAGCATTTT.

The V and J genes are TRBV4-2 and TRBJ2-3; 13 positions match TRBD2. Germline assignment: CDR1 LGHNA and CDR2 YNFKEQ. The V and J ends lost 4 bases and 8 bases, in that order; junction bases with no gene match: 6. The CDR3 spans 15 residues. The CDR3 nucleotides read TGTGCCAGCAGCCCGACTAGCGGGGGGACAACTACGCAGTATTTT. As protein: CASSPTSGGTTTQYF.

The J gene is TRBJ2-7, the V gene TRBV6-5, with TRBD2 matching over 10 bases. Unmatched junction bases numbered 4, after V lost 5 bases and J lost 3 bases. From germline, CDR1 is MNHEY and CDR2 SVGAGI. The CDR3 runs to 14 residues. CDR3 residues: CASSSGGADYEQYF. CDR3 in DNA: TGTGCCAGCAGTAGCGGGGGGGCCGACTACGAGCAGTACTTC.

The chain couples TRBV27 to TRBJ1-1; TRBD1 matches at 9 bases. Germline V CDR1 and CDR2: MNHEY, SMNVEV (reference sequence). The CDR3 is 16 amino acids. The ends lost 4 bases at V and 3 bases at J; junction bases unmatched: 9. This CDR3 reads CASSSYTGGADTEAFF. Written as DNA, the CDR3 is TGTGCCAGCAGTTCGTACACAGGGGGCGCGGACACTGAAGCTTTCTTT.

This chain uses TRBV12-5 with TRBJ1-2; 7 positions agree with TRBD1. The CDR3 covers 16 residues. Germline V CDR1 and CDR2: LGHNT, FRNRAP. V gave up 6 bases and J gave up 2 bases; unmatched junction bases: 12. The CDR3 DNA sequence: TGTGCTAGTGGCTTAAGCCTTCAGGGGGAGAACTATGGCTACACCTTC. Protein product: CASGLSLQGENYGYTF.

The J gene is TRBJ1-1, the V gene TRBV19, with TRBD1 as a possible D gene (5 bases). Trimming pared 10 bases from V and 8 bases from J, leaving 14 bases between. The CDR3 totals 11 residues. The V gene's germline CDR1 is LNHDA and CDR2 SQIVND (reference sequence). The CDR3 loop reads CATQGGGEAFF. Written as DNA, the CDR3 is TGTGCCACCCAGGGTGGAGGGGAAGCTTTCTTT.

The chain links TRBV5-1 to TRBJ2-3; D perhaps matches TRBD1 (6 bases). From germline, CDR1 is SGHRS and CDR2 YFSETQ. CDR3 length equals 14 residues. Trimming stripped 0 bases from V and 2 bases from J, with 7 bases between. The CDR3 reads CASSLDRATDTQYF. As DNA, the CDR3 is TGCGCCAGCAGCTTGGACAGGGCCACAGATACGCAGTATTTT.

The chain couples TRBV7-9 to TRBJ2-3; TRBD1 is a possible D gene (6 bases). Per germline, CDR1 SEHNR and CDR2 FQNEAQ (reference sequence). The CDR3 runs to 15 residues. Trimming pared 6 bases from V and 0 bases from J, leaving 13 bases between. The CDR3 DNA reads as TGTGCCAGCAGTTCCGGACAGCAAAGCACAGATACGCAGTATTTT. Amino acid sequence: CASSSGQQSTDTQYF.

This clone has only a few counts. This sample includes further DNA sequences coding for the same CDR3. The gene calls are TRBV29-1 and TRBJ2-7, with D perhaps TRBD1 (5 bases). The CDR3 runs 13 residues. The V gene lost 3 bases and the J gene lost 1 base, with 10 bases spanning the gap. Germline-derived CDR1 and CDR2 are SQVTM and ANQGSEA. This CDR3 reads CSVEIAGSYEQYF. CDR3 nucleotides: TGCAGCGTTGAGATAGCAGGGTCCTACGAGCAGTACTTC.

CDR3 nucleotides: TGTGCCAGCGAAACTCCGGGGGTAGCTGGTAATGAGCAGTTCTTC. Translating it yields CASETPGVAGNEQFF. V is TRBV6-5 and J is TRBJ2-1; a possible D gene is TRBD2 (6 bases). The germline CDR1 and CDR2 sequences are MNHEY and SVGAGI. The CDR3 sequence is 15 residues long. V dropped 8 bases and J dropped 7 bases, with 21 bases sitting between them.

This chain uses TRBV6-5 with TRBJ1-1; a weak D match, TRBD1 (5 bases). The CDR3 has 12 amino acids. The germline V and J ends were trimmed by 5 bases and 10 bases, with 14 bases remaining between them. Germline-derived CDR1 and CDR2 are MNHEY and SVGAGI. CDR3 DNA sequence: TGTGCCAGCAGTCCCGGGGGATACGGAGCTTTCTTT. This gives the protein CASSPGGYGAFF.

This clone was observed once. The chain has TRBV4-1 and TRBJ2-7; 8 positions agree with TRBD1. The CDR3 consists of 15 residues. The germline CDR1 and CDR2 sequences are MGHRA and YSYEKL. With V trimmed by 3 bases and J by 0 bases, 4 bases remained unmatched. CDR3 DNA: TGCGCCAGCAGCCACCGCGGACAGGGCTCCTACGAGCAGTACTTC. Encoded protein: CASSHRGQGSYEQYF.